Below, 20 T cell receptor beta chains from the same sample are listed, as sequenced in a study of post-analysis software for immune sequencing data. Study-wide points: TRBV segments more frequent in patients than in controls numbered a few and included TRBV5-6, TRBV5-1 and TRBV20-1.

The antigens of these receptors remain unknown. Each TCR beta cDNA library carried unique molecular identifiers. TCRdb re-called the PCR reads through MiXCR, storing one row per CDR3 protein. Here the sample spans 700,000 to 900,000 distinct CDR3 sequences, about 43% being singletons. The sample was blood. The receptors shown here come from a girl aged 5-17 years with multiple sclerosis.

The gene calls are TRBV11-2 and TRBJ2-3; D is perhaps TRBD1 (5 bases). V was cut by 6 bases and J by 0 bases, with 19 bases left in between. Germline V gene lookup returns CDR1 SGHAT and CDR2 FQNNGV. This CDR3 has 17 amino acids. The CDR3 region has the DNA TGTGCCAGCAGTCACACAGGATGGGGTATTAGCACAGATACGCAGTATTTT. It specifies CASSHTGWGISTDTQYF.

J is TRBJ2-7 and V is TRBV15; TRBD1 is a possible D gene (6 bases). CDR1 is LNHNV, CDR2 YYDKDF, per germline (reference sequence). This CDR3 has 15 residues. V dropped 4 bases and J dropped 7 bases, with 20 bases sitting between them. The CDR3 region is CATSKDRTPNNEQYF. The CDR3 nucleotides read TGTGCCACCAGCAAAGACAGGACCCCAAACAATGAGCAGTACTTC.

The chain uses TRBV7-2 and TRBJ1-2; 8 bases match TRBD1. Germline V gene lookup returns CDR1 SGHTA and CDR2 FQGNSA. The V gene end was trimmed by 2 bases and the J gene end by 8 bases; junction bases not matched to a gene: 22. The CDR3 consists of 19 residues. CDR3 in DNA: TGTGCCAGCAGCTTACGGGAACCGGGACAGGAGTCTTCCGTGTTCGGCTACACCTTC. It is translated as CASSLREPGQESSVFGYTF.

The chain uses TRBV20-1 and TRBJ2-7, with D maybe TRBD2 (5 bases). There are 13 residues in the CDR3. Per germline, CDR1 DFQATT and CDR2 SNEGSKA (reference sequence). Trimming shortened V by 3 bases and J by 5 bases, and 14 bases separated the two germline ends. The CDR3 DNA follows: TGCAGTGCTAGTAGGACTGCGCTCGACGAGCAGTACTTC. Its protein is CSASRTALDEQYF.

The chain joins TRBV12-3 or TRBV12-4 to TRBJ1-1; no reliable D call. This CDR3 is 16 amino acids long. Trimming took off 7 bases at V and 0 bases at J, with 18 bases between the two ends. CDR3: CASTTPSNPLNTEAFF. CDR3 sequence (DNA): TGTGCCAGCACCACCCCGTCCAACCCCCTGAACACTGAAGCTTTCTTT.

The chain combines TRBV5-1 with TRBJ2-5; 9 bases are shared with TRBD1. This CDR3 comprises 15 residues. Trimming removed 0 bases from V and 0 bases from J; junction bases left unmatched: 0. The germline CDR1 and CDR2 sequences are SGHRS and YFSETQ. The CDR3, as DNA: TGCGCCAGCAGCTTGGGGGACAGGGACCAAGAGACCCAGTACTTC. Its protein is CASSLGDRDQETQYF.

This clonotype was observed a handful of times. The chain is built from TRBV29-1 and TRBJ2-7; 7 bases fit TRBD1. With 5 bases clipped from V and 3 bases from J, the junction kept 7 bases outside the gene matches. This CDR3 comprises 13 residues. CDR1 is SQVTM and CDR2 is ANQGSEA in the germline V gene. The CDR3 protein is CSVPGQKVYEQYF. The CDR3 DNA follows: TGCAGCGTTCCGGGACAGAAGGTCTACGAGCAGTACTTC.

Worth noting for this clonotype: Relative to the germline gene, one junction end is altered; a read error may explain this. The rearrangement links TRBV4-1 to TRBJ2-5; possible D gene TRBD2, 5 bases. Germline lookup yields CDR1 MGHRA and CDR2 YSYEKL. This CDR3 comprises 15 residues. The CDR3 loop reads CAGSQGLGVLWEQYF. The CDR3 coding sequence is TGCGCCGGCAGCCAAGGCTTGGGCGTCCTCTGGGAGCAGTACTTC.

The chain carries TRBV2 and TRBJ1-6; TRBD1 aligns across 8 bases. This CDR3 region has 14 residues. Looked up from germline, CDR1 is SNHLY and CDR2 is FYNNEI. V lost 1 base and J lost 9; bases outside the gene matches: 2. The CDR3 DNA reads TGTGCCAGCAGTGAAGGGACAGGGTGTTCACCCCTCCACTTT. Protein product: CASSEGTGCSPLHF.

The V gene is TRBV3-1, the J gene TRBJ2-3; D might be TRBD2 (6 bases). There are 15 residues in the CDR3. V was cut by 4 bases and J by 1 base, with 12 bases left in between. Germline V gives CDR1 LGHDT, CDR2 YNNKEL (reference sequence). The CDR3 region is CASSLFSSGTDTQYF. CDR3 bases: TGTGCCAGCAGCCTCTTTTCTAGCGGCACAGATACGCAGTATTTT.

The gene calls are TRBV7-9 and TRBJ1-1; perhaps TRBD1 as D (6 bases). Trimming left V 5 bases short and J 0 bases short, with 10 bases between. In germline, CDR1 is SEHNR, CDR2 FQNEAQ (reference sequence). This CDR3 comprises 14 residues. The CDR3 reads CASSPGQLNTEAFF. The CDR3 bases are TGTGCCAGCAGCCCGGGACAATTGAACACTGAAGCTTTCTTT.

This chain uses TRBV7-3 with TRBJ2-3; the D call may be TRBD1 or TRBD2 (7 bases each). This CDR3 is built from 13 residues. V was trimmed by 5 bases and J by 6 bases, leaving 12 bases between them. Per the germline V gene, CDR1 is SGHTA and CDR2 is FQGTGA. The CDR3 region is CASSQGGSDTQYF. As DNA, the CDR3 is TGTGCCAGCAGCCAGGGGGGGTCGGATACGCAGTATTTT. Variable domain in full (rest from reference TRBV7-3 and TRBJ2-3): GAGVSQTPSNKVTEKGKYVELRCDPISGHTALYWYRQSLGQGPEFLIYFQGTGAADDSGLPNDRFFAVRPEGSVSTLKIQRTERGDSAVYLCASSQGGSDTQYFGPGTRLTVL.

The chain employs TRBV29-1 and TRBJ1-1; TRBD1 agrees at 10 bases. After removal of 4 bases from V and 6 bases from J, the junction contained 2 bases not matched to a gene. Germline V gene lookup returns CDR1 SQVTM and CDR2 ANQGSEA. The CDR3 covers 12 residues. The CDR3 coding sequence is TGCAGCGTTGCCGGGACAGGGGCTGAAGCTTTCTTT. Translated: CSVAGTGAEAFF.

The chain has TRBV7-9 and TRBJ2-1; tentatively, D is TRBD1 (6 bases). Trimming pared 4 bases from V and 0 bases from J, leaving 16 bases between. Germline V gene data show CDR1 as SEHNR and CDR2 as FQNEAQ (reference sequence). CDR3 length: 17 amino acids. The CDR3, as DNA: TGTGCCAGCAGCTCGTCCCGGACAGATCGCTCCTACAATGAGCAGTTCTTC. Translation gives CASSSSRTDRSYNEQFF.

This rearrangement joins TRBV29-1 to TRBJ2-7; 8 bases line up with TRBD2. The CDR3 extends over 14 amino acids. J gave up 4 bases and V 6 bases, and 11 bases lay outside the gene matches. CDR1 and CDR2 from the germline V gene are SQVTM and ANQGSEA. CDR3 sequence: CSVAPGLVGYEQYF. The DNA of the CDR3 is TGCAGCGTGGCACCGGGACTAGTGGGGTACGAGCAGTACTTC.

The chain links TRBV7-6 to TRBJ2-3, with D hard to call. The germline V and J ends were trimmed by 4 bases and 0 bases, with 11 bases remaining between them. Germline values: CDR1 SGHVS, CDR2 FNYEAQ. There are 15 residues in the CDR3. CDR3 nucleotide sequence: TGTGCCAGCAGCTCTAGGGCCCAAAGCACAGATACGCAGTATTTT. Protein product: CASSSRAQSTDTQYF.

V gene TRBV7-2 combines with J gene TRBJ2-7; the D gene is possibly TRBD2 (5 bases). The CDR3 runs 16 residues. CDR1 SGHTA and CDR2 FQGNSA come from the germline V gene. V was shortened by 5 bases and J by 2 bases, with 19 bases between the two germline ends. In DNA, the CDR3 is TGTGCCAGCAGCCCTGGGTCAGTGCAAGCGGCCTACGAGCAGTACTTC. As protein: CASSPGSVQAAYEQYF.

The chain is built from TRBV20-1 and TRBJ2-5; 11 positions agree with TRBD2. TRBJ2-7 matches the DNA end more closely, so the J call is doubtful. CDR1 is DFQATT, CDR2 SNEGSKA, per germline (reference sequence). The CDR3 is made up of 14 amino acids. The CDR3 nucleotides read TGCAGTGCTAGAGCCGGGACTAGCGGCTACGAGCAGTACTTC. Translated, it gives CSARAGTSGYEQYF.

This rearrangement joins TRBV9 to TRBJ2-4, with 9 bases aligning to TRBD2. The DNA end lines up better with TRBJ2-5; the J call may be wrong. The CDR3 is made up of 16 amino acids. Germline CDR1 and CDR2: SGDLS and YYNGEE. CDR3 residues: CASSVGLAGSEETQYF. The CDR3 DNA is TGTGCCAGCAGCGTCGGGCTAGCGGGATCAGAAGAGACCCAGTACTTC.

The CDR3 reads CASSSSRVRAYEQYF. CDR3 nucleotide sequence: TGTGCCAGCAGTTCATCCAGAGTCCGGGCCTACGAGCAGTACTTC. The chain recombines TRBV12-3 or TRBV12-4 with TRBJ2-7, with no clear D. The CDR3 length is 15 residues. V lost 4 bases to trimming and J lost 2 bases, with 15 bases between them.